A single sample is the source of the 12 T cell receptor beta chains below, sequenced in a study of technical replicates of blood from a few donors. TCRdb's table, derived via immunoSEQ multiplex PCR, lists solely in-frame clones and lacks some. The sample has some 70,000 clones, about 95% seen once. The sample taken for sequencing was T cells isolated from PBMCs. The source of these receptors is a human donor in good health.

The rearrangement uses TRBV7-9 and TRBJ1-2; tentatively, D is TRBD1 (5 bases). This CDR3 contains 13 residues. Germline assignment: CDR1 SEHNR and CDR2 FQNEAQ (reference sequence). The V and J ends lost 1 base and 6 bases respectively, with 9 bases between them. CDR3 sequence reads: CASSLGQLNGYTF. In DNA, the CDR3 is TGTGCCAGCAGCTTAGGACAGCTAAATGGCTACACCTTC.

This clone was detected a few times. DNA for the CDR3: TGCGCCAGCAGCCAAGACCCGGACAGGGGTAATGAAAAACTGTTTTTT. Encoded protein: CASSQDPDRGNEKLFF. The chain is built from TRBV4-1 and TRBJ1-4; 9 positions match TRBD1. V lost 0 bases and J lost 4; bases outside the gene matches: 3. The germline gives CDR1 MGHRA, CDR2 YSYEKL. The CDR3 sequence is 16 residues long.

J is TRBJ2-2 and V is TRBV6-6; 9 positions agree with TRBD2. Germline CDR1 reads MNHNY; CDR2 reads SVGAGI (reference sequence). With 5 bases clipped from V and 5 bases from J, the junction kept 9 bases outside the gene matches. This CDR3 is 16 amino acids long. The CDR3 loop reads CASSRSGSSRTGELFF. CDR3 bases: TGTGCCAGCAGTCGTAGCGGGAGCTCGAGAACCGGGGAGCTGTTTTTT.

CDR3 in DNA: TGTGCCAGCACTCAGAGGGGGAGTTACAATGAGCAGTTCTTC. Amino acids: CASTQRGSYNEQFF. This chain connects TRBV2 to TRBJ2-1; possible D gene TRBD1, 6 bases. With 7 bases removed from V and 4 bases from J, the gap between germline ends came to 14 bases. The CDR3 is 14 amino acids. Germline-derived CDR1 and CDR2 are SNHLY and FYNNEI. The variable domain in full, with the rest retrieved from reference TRBV2 and TRBJ2-1, is EPEVTQTPSHQVTQMGQEVILRCVPISNHLYFYWYRQILGQKVEFLVSFYNNEISEKSEIFDDQFSVERPDGSNFTLKIRSTKLEDSAMYFCASTQRGSYNEQFFGPGTRLTVL.

This clone was recorded once. The chain combines TRBV18 with TRBJ2-3, with D possibly TRBD1 on 6 matching bases. Germline values: CDR1 KGHSH, CDR2 LQKENI. The CDR3 contains 18 residues. Deletions cut 5 bases from V and 2 bases from J, with 23 bases between. For the CDR3, the DNA is TGTGCCAGCTCATCAAAAGGACAGCCGCGGCCCTACACAGATACGCAGTATTTT. Translating gives CASSSKGQPRPYTDTQYF.

The chain couples TRBV6-6 to TRBJ1-2; D might be TRBD1 (6 bases). Trimming left V 5 bases short and J 4 bases short, with 14 bases between. The germline gives CDR1 MNHNY, CDR2 SVGAGI (reference sequence). CDR3 size: 14 residues. CDR3 sequence (DNA): TGTGCCAGCAGTCCCAGGGGAGAGGGCTATGGCTACACCTTC. It yields the protein CASSPRGEGYGYTF.

This chain links TRBV6-5 with TRBJ1-2; the D gene is possibly TRBD1 (5 bases). The CDR3 is 15 amino acids. CDR1 and CDR2 from the germline V gene are MNHEY and SVGAGI. With 6 bases removed from V and 4 bases from J, the gap between germline ends came to 18 bases. The CDR3 region is CASRAQSGKLYGYTF. DNA for the CDR3: TGTGCCAGCAGGGCGCAATCAGGGAAACTCTATGGCTACACCTTC.

The chain carries TRBV6-1 and TRBJ1-2; no definite D call. The germline gives CDR1 MNHNS, CDR2 SASEGT. The V end lost 3 bases, the J end lost 0 bases, and 5 bases lay between the germline ends. The CDR3 has 13 amino acids. The CDR3 DNA sequence: TGTGCCAGCAGTGATCCCTCTAACTATGGCTACACCTTC. Encoded protein: CASSDPSNYGYTF.

CDR3 DNA sequence: TGTGCCAGCAGCGTAGACAGGGGCAACGAGCAGTACTTC. This sequence encodes CASSVDRGNEQYF. The rearrangement uses TRBV9 and TRBJ2-7; the match to TRBD1 covers 7 bases. This CDR3 comprises 13 residues. CDR1 SGDLS and CDR2 YYNGEE come from the germline V gene. With V trimmed by 0 bases and J by 5 bases, 2 bases remained unmatched.

This clone was detected once. The chain couples TRBV7-6 to TRBJ2-7; the match to TRBD1 covers 9 bases. Germline-derived CDR1 and CDR2 are SGHVS and FNYEAQ. CDR3 length equals 14 residues. J was trimmed by 2 bases and V by 4 bases; bases with no gene match: 3. The CDR3 DNA sequence: TGTGCCAGCAGCTCGACAGGGGGGACCTACGAGCAGTACTTC. Encoded protein: CASSSTGGTYEQYF.

This chain joins TRBV19 and TRBJ2-7, with 7 bases lining up with TRBD2. Germline V gives CDR1 LNHDA, CDR2 SQIVND (reference sequence). The CDR3 consists of 15 residues. V was clipped by 1 base and J by 0 bases; unmatched bases: 3. CDR3 protein: CASSIGGEGSYEQYF. In DNA form, the CDR3 reads TGTGCCAGTAGTATAGGGGGGGAGGGCTCCTACGAGCAGTACTTC.

This rearrangement joins TRBV4-1 to TRBJ2-7; 11 nucleotides line up with TRBD2. The germline V gene encodes CDR1 MGHRA and CDR2 YSYEKL. The CDR3 extends over 18 amino acids. Germline trimming cut 2 bases from V and 0 bases from J; bases unmatched to any gene: 9. The CDR3 bases are TGCGCCAGCAGCCAATGGGCTAGCGGGAGGCCCCTCTCCTACGAGCAGTACTTC. This encodes CASSQWASGRPLSYEQYF.